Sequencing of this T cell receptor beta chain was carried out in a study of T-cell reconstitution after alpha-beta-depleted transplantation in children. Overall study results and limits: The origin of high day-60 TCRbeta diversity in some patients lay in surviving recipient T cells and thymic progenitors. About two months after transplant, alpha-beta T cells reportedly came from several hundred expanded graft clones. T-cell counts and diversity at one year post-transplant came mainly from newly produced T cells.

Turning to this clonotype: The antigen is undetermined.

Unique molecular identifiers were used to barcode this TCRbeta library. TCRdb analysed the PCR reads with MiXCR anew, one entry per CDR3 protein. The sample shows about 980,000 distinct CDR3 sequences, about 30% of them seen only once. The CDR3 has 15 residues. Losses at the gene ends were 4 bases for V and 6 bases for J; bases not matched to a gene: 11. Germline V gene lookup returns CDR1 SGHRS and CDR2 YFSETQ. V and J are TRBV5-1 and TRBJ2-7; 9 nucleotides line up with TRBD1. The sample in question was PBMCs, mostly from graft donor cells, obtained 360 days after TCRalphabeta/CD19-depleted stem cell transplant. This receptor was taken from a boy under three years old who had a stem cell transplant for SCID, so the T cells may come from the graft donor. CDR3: CASSMGQGGRGEQYF. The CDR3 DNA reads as TGCGCCAGCAGCATGGGACAGGGCGGTCGAGGCGAGCAGTACTTC.